The present T cell receptor beta chain was sequenced within a study of tumor-infiltrating lymphocytes in primary liver carcinoma. The template, about 500 ng total RNA, yielded TCR beta cDNA made with a constant-region primer. The TCR beta library was amplified through three nested multiplex PCR rounds in a modified ARM-PCR procedure. Use of TRBV1-TRBV30 forward primers with a C-beta reverse primer characterized the first two PCR rounds, which lasted about 9 cycles each. MiXCR was run by TCRdb on the multiplex PCR reads, yielding one entry per CDR3 protein. This table has 99,000 or so distinct CDR3 sequences, roughly 80% appearing once. This CDR3 region has 11 residues. Per germline, CDR1 SGHRS and CDR2 YFSETQ. Points on this clonotype: With a much larger clone just one base away, this may be a read error.

Taking about 20-31 mg of unsorted bulk tissue, the authors co-extracted RNA and DNA. The clonotype was recovered from a man aged 40-50 years with primary liver carcinoma and hepatitis B virus infection. The sample was liver tumor tissue from sampling region 3. Subset here: tumor region T3, left-lateral pole. The rearrangement links TRBV5-1 to TRBJ2-2; D remains ambiguous. CDR3 loop: CPSKKYEELFF. CDR3 DNA: TGCCCCAGCAAGAAGTACGAGGAGCTGTTTTTT. The full variable domain, rest sourced from reference TRBV5-1 and TRBJ2-2, is KAGVTQTPRYLIKTRGQQVTLSCSPISGHRSVSWYQQTPGQGLQFLFEYFSETQRNKGNFPGRFSGRQFSNSRSEMNVSTLELGDSALYLCPSKKYEELFFGEGSRLTVL.